A single T cell receptor (beta chain) is shown here with its context. The germline V gene encodes CDR1 SGHRS and CDR2 YFSETQ. Unmatched junction bases numbered 0, after V lost 0 bases and J lost 2 bases. The CDR3 is 16 amino acids. Repertoires were generated with immunoSEQ multiplex PCR, while TCRdb's copy carries only in-frame clones and drops some. Seen here are nearly 7,000 clones, around 72% observed once, and the top ten hold 3%. Cohort: HPV-negative, locally advanced oral cavity squamous cell carcinoma patients. This entry belongs to a study of neoadjuvant anti-PD-1 for oral cavity cancer. Study background: Patients mostly received three to four biweekly nivolumab doses at 3 mg/kg before surgery.

The clonotype originates from a person aged 35 to 85 with oral cavity squamous cell carcinoma. Sequences were derived from PBMCs, sampled before nivolumab (anti-PD-1) treatment. The chain is built from TRBV5-1 and TRBJ2-5, with TRBD2 identical over 14 bases. The CDR3 sequence: CASSLGLAGGQETQYF. The CDR3 DNA is TGCGCCAGCAGCTTGGGACTAGCGGGGGGGCAAGAGACCCAGTACTTC.